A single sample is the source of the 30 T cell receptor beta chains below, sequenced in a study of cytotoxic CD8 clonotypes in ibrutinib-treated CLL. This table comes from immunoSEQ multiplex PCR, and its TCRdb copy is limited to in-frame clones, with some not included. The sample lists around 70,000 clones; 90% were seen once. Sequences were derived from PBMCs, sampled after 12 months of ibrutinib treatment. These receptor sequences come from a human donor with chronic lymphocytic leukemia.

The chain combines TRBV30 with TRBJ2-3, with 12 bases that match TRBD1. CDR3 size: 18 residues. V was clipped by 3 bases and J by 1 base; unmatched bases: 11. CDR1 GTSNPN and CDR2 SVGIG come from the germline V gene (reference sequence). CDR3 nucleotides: TGTGCCTGGAGCCGACTAAGGGGGACAGGGGGCGGCACAGATACGCAGTATTTT. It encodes CAWSRLRGTGGGTDTQYF.

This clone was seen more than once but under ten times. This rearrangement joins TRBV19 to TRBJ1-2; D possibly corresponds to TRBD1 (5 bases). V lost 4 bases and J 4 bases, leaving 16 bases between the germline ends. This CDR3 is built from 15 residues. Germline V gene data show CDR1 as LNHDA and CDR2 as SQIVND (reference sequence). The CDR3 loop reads CASSTPGGDLYGYTF. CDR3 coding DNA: TGTGCCAGTAGTACACCCGGCGGGGACCTCTATGGCTACACCTTC.

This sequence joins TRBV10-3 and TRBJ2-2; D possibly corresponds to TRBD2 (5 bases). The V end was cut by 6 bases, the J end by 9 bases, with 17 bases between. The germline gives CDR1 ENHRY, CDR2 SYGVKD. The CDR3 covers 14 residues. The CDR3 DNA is TGTGCCATCAGCGAGGAGGCACGGCCTCGGGAGCTGTTTTTT. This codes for CAISEEARPRELFF.

The CDR3 loop is CAWSTGGTDGYTF. In DNA form, the CDR3 reads TGTGCCTGGAGCACAGGGGGTACCGATGGCTACACCTTC. This rearrangement joins TRBV30 to TRBJ1-2; 8 bases line up with TRBD1. V shed 3 bases and J 6 bases; nucleotides not matched to a gene: 6. CDR3 length: 13 residues. Germline-derived CDR1 and CDR2 are GTSNPN and SVGIG (reference sequence).

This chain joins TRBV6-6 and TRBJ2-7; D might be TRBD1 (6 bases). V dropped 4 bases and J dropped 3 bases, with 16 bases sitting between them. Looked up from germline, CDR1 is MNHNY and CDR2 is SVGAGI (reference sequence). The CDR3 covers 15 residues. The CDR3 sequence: CASSSHNRDDYEQYF. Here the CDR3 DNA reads TGTGCCAGCAGTTCCCACAACAGGGACGACTACGAGCAGTACTTC.

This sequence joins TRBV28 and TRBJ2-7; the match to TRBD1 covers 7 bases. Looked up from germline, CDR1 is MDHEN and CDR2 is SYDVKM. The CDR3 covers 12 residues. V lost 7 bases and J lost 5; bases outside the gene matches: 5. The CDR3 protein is CASTDRVNEQYF. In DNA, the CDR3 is TGTGCCAGCACCGACAGGGTCAACGAGCAGTACTTC.

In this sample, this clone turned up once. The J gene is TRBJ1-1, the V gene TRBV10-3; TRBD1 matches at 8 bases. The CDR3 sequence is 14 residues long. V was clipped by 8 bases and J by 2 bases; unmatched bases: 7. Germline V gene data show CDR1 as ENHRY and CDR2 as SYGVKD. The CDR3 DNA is TGTGCCATCGGACAGGGTAATCGAAACACTGAAGCTTTCTTT. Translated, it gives CAIGQGNRNTEAFF.

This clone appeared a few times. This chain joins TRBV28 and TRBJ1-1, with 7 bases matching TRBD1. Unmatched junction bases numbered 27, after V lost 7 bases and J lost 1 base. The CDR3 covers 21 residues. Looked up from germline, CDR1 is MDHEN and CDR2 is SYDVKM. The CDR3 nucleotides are TGTGCCAGCATACATCGGGCGGTTACCCGACGCATCGACAGGGAGAACACTGAAGCTTTCTTT. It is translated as CASIHRAVTRRIDRENTEAFF.

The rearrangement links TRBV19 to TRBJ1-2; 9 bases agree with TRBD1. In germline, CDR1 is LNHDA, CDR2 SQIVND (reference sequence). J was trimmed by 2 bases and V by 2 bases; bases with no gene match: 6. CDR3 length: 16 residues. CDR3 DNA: TGTGCCAGTAGTATACGGTCGGGACAGGGAAACTATGGCTACACCTTC. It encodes CASSIRSGQGNYGYTF.

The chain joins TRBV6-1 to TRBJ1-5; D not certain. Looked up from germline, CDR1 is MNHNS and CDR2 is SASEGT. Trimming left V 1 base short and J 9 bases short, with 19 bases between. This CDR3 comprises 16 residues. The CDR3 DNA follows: TGTGCCAGCAGTGAAGATGGCCTATTCCCCCCTCGGCCCCAGCATTTT. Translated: CASSEDGLFPPRPQHF.

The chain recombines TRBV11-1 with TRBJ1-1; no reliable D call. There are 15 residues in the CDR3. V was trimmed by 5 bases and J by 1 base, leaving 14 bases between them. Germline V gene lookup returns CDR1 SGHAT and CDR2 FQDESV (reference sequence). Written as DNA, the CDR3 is TGTGCCAGCAGCCACGGTCCTGCGAAGAACACTGAAGCTTTCTTT. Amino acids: CASSHGPAKNTEAFF.

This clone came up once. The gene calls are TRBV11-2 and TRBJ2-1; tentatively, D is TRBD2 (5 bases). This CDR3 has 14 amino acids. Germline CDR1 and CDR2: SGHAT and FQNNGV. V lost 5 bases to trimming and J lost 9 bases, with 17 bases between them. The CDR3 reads CASSLGLTVVEQFF. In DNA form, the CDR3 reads TGTGCCAGCAGCCTCGGACTCACAGTCGTTGAGCAGTTCTTC.

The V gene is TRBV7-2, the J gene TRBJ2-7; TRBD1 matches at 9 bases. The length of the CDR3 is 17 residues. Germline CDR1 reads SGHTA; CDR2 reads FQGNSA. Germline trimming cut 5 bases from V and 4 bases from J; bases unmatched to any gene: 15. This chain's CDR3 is CASSPYTPGQGSYEQYF. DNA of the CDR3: TGTGCCAGCAGCCCCTACACTCCGGGACAGGGATCATACGAGCAGTACTTC.

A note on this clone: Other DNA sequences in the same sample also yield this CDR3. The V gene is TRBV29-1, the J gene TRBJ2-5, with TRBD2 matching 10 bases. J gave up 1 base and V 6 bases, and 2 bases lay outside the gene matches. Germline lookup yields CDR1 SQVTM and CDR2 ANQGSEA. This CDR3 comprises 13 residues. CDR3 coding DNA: TGCAGCGTCCGACTAGCGGGCCAAGAGACCCAGTACTTC. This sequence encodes CSVRLAGQETQYF.

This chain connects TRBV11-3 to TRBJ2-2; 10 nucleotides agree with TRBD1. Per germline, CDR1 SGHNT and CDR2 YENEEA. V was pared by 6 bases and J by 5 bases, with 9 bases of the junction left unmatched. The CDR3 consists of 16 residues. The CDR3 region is CASRLRQGAGTGELFF. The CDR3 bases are TGTGCCAGCAGACTAAGACAGGGGGCTGGAACCGGGGAGCTGTTTTTT.

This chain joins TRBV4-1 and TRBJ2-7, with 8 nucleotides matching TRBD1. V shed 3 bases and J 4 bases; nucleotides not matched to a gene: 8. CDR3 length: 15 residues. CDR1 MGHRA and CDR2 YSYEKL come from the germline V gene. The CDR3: CASSHPGGSGYEQYF. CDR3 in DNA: TGCGCCAGCAGCCACCCAGGGGGCTCGGGATACGAGCAGTACTTC.

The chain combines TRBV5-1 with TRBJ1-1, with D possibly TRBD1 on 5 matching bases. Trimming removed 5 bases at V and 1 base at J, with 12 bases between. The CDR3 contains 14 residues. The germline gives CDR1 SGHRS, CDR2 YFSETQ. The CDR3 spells CASSHGTENTEAFF. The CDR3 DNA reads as TGCGCCAGCAGTCACGGGACCGAGAACACTGAAGCTTTCTTT.

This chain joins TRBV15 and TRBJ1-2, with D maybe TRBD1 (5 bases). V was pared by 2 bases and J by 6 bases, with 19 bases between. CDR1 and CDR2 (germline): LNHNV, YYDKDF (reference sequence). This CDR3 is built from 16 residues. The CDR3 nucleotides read TGTGCCACCAGCAGATCCTCAAGGACATTCGTAGATGGCTACACCTTC. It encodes CATSRSSRTFVDGYTF.

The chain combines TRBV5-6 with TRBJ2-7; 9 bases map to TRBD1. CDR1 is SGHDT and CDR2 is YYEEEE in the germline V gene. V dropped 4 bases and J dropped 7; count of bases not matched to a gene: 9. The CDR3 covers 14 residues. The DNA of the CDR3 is TGTGCCAGCAGCCGGGGACAGGGAGGGATGGAGCAGTACTTC. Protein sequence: CASSRGQGGMEQYF.

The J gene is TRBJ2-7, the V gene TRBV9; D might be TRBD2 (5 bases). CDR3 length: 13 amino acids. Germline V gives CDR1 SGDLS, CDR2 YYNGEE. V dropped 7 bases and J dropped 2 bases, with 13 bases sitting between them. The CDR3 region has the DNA TGTGCCAGCGGCCTGGGAGACACCTACGAGCAGTACTTC. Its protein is CASGLGDTYEQYF.

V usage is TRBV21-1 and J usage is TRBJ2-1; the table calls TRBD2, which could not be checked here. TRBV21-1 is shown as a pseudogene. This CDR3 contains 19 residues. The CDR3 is CASRFRSFLAGAPYNEQFF. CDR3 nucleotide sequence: TGTGCCAGCCGATTTAGGAGCTTTCTAGCGGGAGCCCCCTACAATGAGCAGTTCTTC.

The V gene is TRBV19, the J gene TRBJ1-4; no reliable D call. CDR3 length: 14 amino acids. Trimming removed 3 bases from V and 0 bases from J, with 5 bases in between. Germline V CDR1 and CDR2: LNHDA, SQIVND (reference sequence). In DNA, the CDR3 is TGTGCCAGTAGTATCACAACAACTAATGAAAAACTGTTTTTT. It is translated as CASSITTTNEKLFF.

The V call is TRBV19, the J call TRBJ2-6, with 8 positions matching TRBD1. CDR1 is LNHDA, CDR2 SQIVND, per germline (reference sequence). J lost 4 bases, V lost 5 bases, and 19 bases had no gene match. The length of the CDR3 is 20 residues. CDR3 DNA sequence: TGTGCCAGTAGTTCGCCGACAGGGGACCCTGATTACTTAGGGGCCAACGTCCTGACTTTC. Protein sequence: CASSSPTGDPDYLGANVLTF.

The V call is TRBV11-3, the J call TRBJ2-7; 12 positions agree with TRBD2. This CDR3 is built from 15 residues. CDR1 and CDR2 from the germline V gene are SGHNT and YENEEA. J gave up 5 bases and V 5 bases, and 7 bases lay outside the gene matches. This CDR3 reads CASSQAGLAGHEQYF. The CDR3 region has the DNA TGTGCCAGCAGCCAAGCAGGACTAGCGGGACACGAGCAGTACTTC.

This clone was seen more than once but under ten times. The CDR3: CASSLVGTSEVKNIQYF. CDR3 coding DNA: TGTGCCAGCAGTTTAGTTGGGACTAGTGAAGTGAAAAACATTCAGTACTTC. V and J are TRBV27 and TRBJ2-4, with 8 bases that match TRBD2. The V segment lost 2 bases and the J segment 4 bases; nucleotides outside the gene matches: 10. The CDR3 covers 17 residues. Germline CDR1 reads MNHEY; CDR2 reads SMNVEV (reference sequence).

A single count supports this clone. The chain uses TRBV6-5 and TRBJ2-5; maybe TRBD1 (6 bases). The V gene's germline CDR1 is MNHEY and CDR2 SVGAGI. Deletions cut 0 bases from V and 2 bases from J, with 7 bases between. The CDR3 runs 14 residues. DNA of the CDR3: TGTGCCAGCAGTTACTCGGACAGACAAGAGACCCAGTACTTC. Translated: CASSYSDRQETQYF.

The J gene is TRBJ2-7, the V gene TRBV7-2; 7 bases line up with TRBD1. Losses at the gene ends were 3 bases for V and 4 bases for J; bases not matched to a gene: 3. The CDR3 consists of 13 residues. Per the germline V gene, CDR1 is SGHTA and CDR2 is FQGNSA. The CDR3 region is CASSLNRGYEQYF. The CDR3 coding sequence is TGTGCCAGCAGCTTGAACAGGGGTTACGAGCAGTACTTC.

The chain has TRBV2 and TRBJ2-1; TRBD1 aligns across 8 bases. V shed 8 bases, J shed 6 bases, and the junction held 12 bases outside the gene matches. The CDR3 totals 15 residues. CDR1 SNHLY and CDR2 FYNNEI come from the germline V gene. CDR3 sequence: CASSLGRTGFNEQFF. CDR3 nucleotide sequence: TGTGCCAGCTCCCTAGGGAGGACAGGGTTCAATGAGCAGTTCTTC.

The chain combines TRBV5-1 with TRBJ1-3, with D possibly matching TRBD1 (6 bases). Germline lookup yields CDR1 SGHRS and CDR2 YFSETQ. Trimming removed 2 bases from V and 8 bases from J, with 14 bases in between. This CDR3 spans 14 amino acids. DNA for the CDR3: TGCGCCAGCAGCTTCGACAGGTACCCTGACACCATATATTTT. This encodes CASSFDRYPDTIYF.

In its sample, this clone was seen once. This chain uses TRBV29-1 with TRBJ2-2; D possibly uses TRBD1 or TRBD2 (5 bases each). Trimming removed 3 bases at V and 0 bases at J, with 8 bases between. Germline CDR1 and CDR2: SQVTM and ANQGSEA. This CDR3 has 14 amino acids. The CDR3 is CSVDEGPNTGELFF. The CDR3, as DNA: TGCAGCGTTGACGAGGGGCCGAACACCGGGGAGCTGTTTTTT.